The T cell receptor beta chain under discussion was sequenced for a study of blood T cell repertoires in COVID-19. CDR3 length: 15 residues. Between the trimmed V and J ends, which lost 0 bases and 8 bases, there was a span of 16 bases. The germline gives CDR1 LGHNA, CDR2 YNFKEQ. Sequencing was performed with immunoSEQ multiplex PCR; in TCRdb, only in-frame clones are kept and a portion is missing. The sample yields 20,000 to 30,000 clones, roughly three quarters seen once. The sample consisted of peripheral blood. The source is an older man with active or convalescent COVID-19. The chain has TRBV4-2 and TRBJ1-2; a possible D gene is TRBD1 (6 bases). The CDR3, as DNA: TGTGCCAGCAGCCAAGATCGGCAGGGGAGCTTCGGCTACACCTTC. Translated, it gives CASSQDRQGSFGYTF.